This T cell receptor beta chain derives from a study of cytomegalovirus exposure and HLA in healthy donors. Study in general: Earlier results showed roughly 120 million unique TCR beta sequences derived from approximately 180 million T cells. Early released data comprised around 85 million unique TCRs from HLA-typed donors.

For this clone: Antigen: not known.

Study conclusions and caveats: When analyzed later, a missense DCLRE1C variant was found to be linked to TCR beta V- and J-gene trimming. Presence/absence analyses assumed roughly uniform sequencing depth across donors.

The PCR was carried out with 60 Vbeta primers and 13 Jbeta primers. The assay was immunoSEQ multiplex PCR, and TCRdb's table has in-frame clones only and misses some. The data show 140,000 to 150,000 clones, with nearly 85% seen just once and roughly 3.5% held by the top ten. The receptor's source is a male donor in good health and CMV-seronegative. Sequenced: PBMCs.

CDR3 protein: CASSTGTAGGAEQFF. DNA for the CDR3: TGTGCCAGCAGCACTGGGACAGCCGGCGGGGCTGAGCAGTTCTTC. The V gene is TRBV9, the J gene TRBJ2-1; D is possibly TRBD1 (7 bases). From germline, CDR1 is SGDLS and CDR2 YYNGEE. V lost 4 bases to trimming and J lost 9 bases, with 20 bases between them. The CDR3 is made up of 15 amino acids. The full variable domain, its missing parts supplied by reference TRBV9 and TRBJ2-1, is DSGVTQTPKHLITATGQRVTLRCSPRSGDLSVYWYQQSLDQGLQFLIQYYNGEERAKGNILERFSAQQFPDLHSELNLSSLELGDSALYFCASSTGTAGGAEQFFGPGTRLTVL.